What follows is one TCR beta chain and its context. Its antigen is still unknown. CDR1 and CDR2 from the germline V gene are LGHDT and YNNKEL (reference sequence). This CDR3 contains 15 residues. Trimming shortened V by 5 bases and J by 6 bases, and 19 bases separated the two germline ends. Data came from immunoSEQ multiplex PCR; TCRdb stores just in-frame clones and leaves some out. The table lists 65,000 to 70,000 clones, around four fifths of them singletons. This record belongs to a study of T cell responses to AZD1222 COVID-19 vaccine. Regarding the study as a whole: The study sampled repertoires only after the peak T cell response.

The origin of this receptor is an adult who received the AZD1222 COVID-19 vaccine. Material: peripheral blood, obtained 28 days after the second AZD1222 dose. J is TRBJ1-1 and V is TRBV3-1 (or the pseudogene TRBV3-2); D perhaps matches TRBD1 (5 bases). The chain's CDR3 is CASSSRLGGAAEAFF. The CDR3 DNA reads TGTGCCAGCAGCTCCCGGCTGGGAGGGGCGGCTGAAGCTTTCTTT.